This TCR beta chain was profiled in a study of T cells in Graves' hyperthyroidism and ophthalmopathy. Ophthalmopathy patients had Clinical Activity Score at least 3, NOSPECS grade at least 4, duration under 3 months. Clinical symptoms, serum thyroxine and TRAb, thyroid ultrasound and orbital computed tomography together formed the diagnostic basis. From RNA transcripts, TCR beta CDR3 regions were amplified. HTBI primers drove first-round RT-PCR of the TCR CDR3. TCRdb passed the multiplex PCR reads through MiXCR, listing each CDR3 protein once. The data show hundreds of thousands of distinct CDR3 sequences, less than 25% seen once. Germline V gene sequence: CDR1 LNHNV, CDR2 YYDKDF (reference sequence). CDR3 length: 13 residues. V shed 3 bases and J 6 bases; nucleotides not matched to a gene: 4. Study-level points and caveats: The authors' 13 V-J model separated ophthalmopathy from stable hyperthyroidism. Blood also carried most thyroid clonotypes expanded above 0.001.

About this clonotype itself: As yet, its antigen is unknown.

The clonotype was recovered from a man aged 25 to 40 with Graves' ophthalmopathy. The sequencing sample was made of blood. The rearrangement links TRBV15 to TRBJ1-2; 7 nucleotides match TRBD1. The CDR3 DNA is TGTGCCACCAGCAGGGGGGGGACAGATGGCTACACCTTC. It specifies CATSRGGTDGYTF.